The source of this T cell receptor beta chain is a study of human T cells and chemical hapten exposure (dated by TCRdb to the early 2020s). Study-level background: For sensitization, 2% DPC in acetone was applied to a 2 cm by 2 cm area of upper inner arm skin. Blood for TCR sequencing was provided by twenty-nine alopecia patients at one to four time points (pre-sensitization, 2, 6 and 24 weeks). Blood was sampled from patients pre-sensitization (week 0) and at 2, 6 and about 24 weeks after DPC sensitization. Patch testing on the upper back used Finn chambers containing 0.01% DPC, with scoring done after 6 days according to International Contact Dermatitis Research Group standards. Peripheral blood TCR repertoire changes were tracked in vivo in alopecia patients during primary and secondary sensitization to the hapten diphenylcyclopropenone (DPC). The mostly female patient cohort included alopecia areata with under or over 50% scalp involvement, alopecia totalis and alopecia universalis. Throughout the study period of around 24 weeks, patients also received therapeutic DPC doses to the scalp every week. The libraries were sequenced as a pool, and the TCR yield per sample differed mostly because of small variations in library volumes within the pool.

On the study overall, not on this receptor specifically: The number of TCRs above 1 in 1000 frequency did not change with DPC sensitization; there was no evidence of global repertoire structure alterations. Expanded TCRs formed significantly more large CDR3 similarity clusters than pre-sensitization or healthy control sets, consistent with antigen-driven responses. After repeated subsampling, the strength of the expansion versus patch-test correlation and the threshold at which it became significant changed. Patch test score correlated positively with the number of PT1 expanded TCRs, reaching significance at thresholds 8, 16 and 32 but not at 4. Alopecia, a presumed autoimmune disease, was present in all patients, so the immune response of the patients might differ from that of healthy individuals.

The table lists this clonotype with many counts. It has no known antigen specificity. Nothing much larger sits one base from this clone, and base qualities are not available. The meaning of the sample's time point label: patch test 2, 6 weeks after DPC sensitization. The treatment or condition label for this specimen denotes: therapeutic diphenylcyclopropenone sensitization with weekly scalp DPC. Blood at each patch-test visit was drawn before the patch test was applied. To be eligible, patients had to be aged 18 to 70, diagnosed with alopecia and judged suitable for DPC therapy, while pregnant patients were excluded. Total RNA was isolated from unfractionated whole blood collected in Tempus Blood RNA tubes. The method behind the library was RACE. Reads for this sample came from a NextSeq 500. During library preparation, unique molecular identifiers were attached to individual cDNA molecules so that TCRs could be counted quantitatively and reproducibly. Both TCR alpha and TCR beta chains were sequenced from each blood RNA sample. In the paper's pipeline: A median of about 89,000 TCRs per sample was observed, with a range of about 20,000 to 750,000. The Decombinator software suite was used to annotate V, J and CDR3 in the TCR reads. For the PS versus PT1 abundance plots, all samples were subsampled to the same number of TCRs (28,000). TCRs were defined as expanded if absent before sensitization and observed at least eight times at the 2-week time point. TCRdb reprocessing: public reads trimmed at Q25 with fastp, clones called with MiXCR, in-frame beta chains kept. One record per CDR3 amino acid sequence lists the most common genes and DNA. These V and J calls rely on TCRdb rather than the paper's analysis. In all, the sample holds over 65,000 distinct CDR3 sequences, and roughly 11% of those were seen once. Roughly 1.4% of the sample rests with the top ten.

V loses 1 base of germline sequence and J loses 4 bases, and the interval between the two ends is 7 bases. Taken from the germline V gene (reference sequence), the CDR1 and CDR2 loops are LGHDT and YNNKEL. Measured from the cysteine to the phenylalanine, the CDR3 is 13 residues long. Only the CDR3 DNA stays, 39 bases, in frame from base 1. The chain is assembled from TRBV3-1 and TRBJ2-5, with no D gene named confidently. The specimen was whole blood, collected in connection with sensitization to the hapten diphenylcyclopropenone (DPC). This TCR derives from a man aged 18 to 29 with alopecia areata. Some clones in this sample may be carry-over from other donors' samples. The nucleotide sequence is given as TGTGCCAGCAGCCAAGCACGCAGAGAGACCCAGTACTTC. Its amino acids are CASSQARRETQYF.